Following are 10 T cell receptor beta chains from one sample sequenced in a study of cytomegalovirus exposure and HLA in healthy donors. Assay used: immunoSEQ multiplex PCR; TCRdb lists only in-frame clones, some missing. The sample contains around 350,000 clones, about nine tenths of which appear only once. Sequencing was carried out using PBMCs. The receptor set was obtained from a woman between 18 and 29 years old in good health and CMV-seronegative.

The chain recombines TRBV2 with TRBJ2-1; 11 positions match TRBD2. CDR1 and CDR2 (germline): SNHLY, FYNNEI. Germline trimming cut 7 bases from V and 3 bases from J; bases unmatched to any gene: 5. The length of the CDR3 is 15 residues. The CDR3 region is CASTATSGDYNEQFF. As DNA, the CDR3 is TGTGCCAGCACCGCGACTAGCGGGGACTACAATGAGCAGTTCTTC.

The J gene is TRBJ1-2, the V gene TRBV28, with 9 bases aligning to TRBD1. V shed 5 bases, J shed 3 bases, and the junction held 1 base outside the gene matches. This CDR3 region has 13 residues. From germline, CDR1 is MDHEN and CDR2 SYDVKM. Here the CDR3 reads CASSGQGYYGYTF. The CDR3 DNA sequence: TGTGCCAGCAGTGGACAGGGGTACTATGGCTACACCTTC.

The V and J genes are TRBV5-6 and TRBJ2-7; 9 positions match TRBD1. Germline V gives CDR1 SGHDT, CDR2 YYEEEE. The J segment lost 3 bases and the V segment lost 4 bases, leaving 5 bases of the junction unmatched. This CDR3 contains 14 residues. CDR3 protein: CASSAGQGYYEQYF. The CDR3 nucleotides are TGTGCCAGCAGCGCGGGACAGGGTTACTACGAGCAGTACTTC.

The chain couples TRBV4-1 to TRBJ1-6; D is perhaps TRBD1 (5 bases). Per germline, CDR1 MGHRA and CDR2 YSYEKL. Trimming took 8 bases from V and 1 from J, leaving 12 bases between them. There are 15 residues in the CDR3. In DNA form, the CDR3 reads TGCGCCAGCGCCGATACAGGTTCCTATAATTCACCCCTCCACTTT. This gives the protein CASADTGSYNSPLHF.

This chain uses TRBV6-5 with TRBJ1-2; 7 nucleotides align to TRBD1. The germline gives CDR1 MNHEY, CDR2 SVGAGI. The CDR3 totals 15 residues. V was pared by 5 bases and J by 6 bases, with 12 bases of the junction left unmatched. In nucleotides, the CDR3 is TGTGCCAGCAGTACTACCGGCAGGGGGTCTAATGGCTACACCTTC. This encodes CASSTTGRGSNGYTF.

This clone has just one count. The gene calls are TRBV5-1 and TRBJ2-2; D is perhaps TRBD2 (6 bases). The CDR3 is 15 amino acids. Germline CDR1 and CDR2: SGHRS and YFSETQ. V lost 5 bases and J 4 bases, leaving 15 bases between the germline ends. CDR3 bases: TGCGCCAGCAGGATTGAGACAGCGGGCACCGGGGAGCTGTTTTTT. Its protein is CASRIETAGTGELFF.

The table lists this clone with a count of one. V is TRBV29-1 and J is TRBJ2-7; 10 nucleotides align to TRBD1. Germline values: CDR1 SQVTM, CDR2 ANQGSEA. Trimming took 3 bases from V and 2 from J; bases not matched to a gene: 4. The CDR3 totals 14 residues. The CDR3: CSVDSGTGAYEQYF. In DNA, the CDR3 is TGCAGCGTTGACTCCGGGACAGGGGCCTACGAGCAGTACTTC.

This clone was detected a few times. The chain joins TRBV6-1 to TRBJ1-1, with TRBD1 matching 9 bases. This CDR3 comprises 13 residues. V was pared by 5 bases and J by 4 bases, with 2 bases of the junction left unmatched. Germline loops: CDR1 MNHNS, CDR2 SASEGT. CDR3: CASSWTGATEAFF. CDR3 in DNA: TGTGCCAGCAGTTGGACAGGGGCCACTGAAGCTTTCTTT.

The rearrangement uses TRBV19 and TRBJ2-7; TRBD2 is a possible D gene (6 bases). V was shortened by 5 bases and J by 4 bases, with 15 bases between the two germline ends. This CDR3 region has 14 residues. Germline V gene data show CDR1 as LNHDA and CDR2 as SQIVND (reference sequence). CDR3 sequence: CASSPYMGGYEQYF. The CDR3 DNA follows: TGTGCCAGTAGTCCATACATGGGGGGTTACGAGCAGTACTTC.

This clone was seen just once. The chain employs TRBV5-1 and TRBJ2-1; 9 bases are a match to TRBD2. Per germline, CDR1 SGHRS and CDR2 YFSETQ. CDR3 size: 17 residues. The trim removed 2 bases at V and 6 bases at J, leaving 12 bases unmatched. The CDR3 sequence is CASSFFMRGGPFNEQFF. The CDR3 DNA is TGCGCCAGCAGCTTCTTCATGCGGGGGGGCCCGTTCAATGAGCAGTTCTTC.